Below, one TCR beta chain is given with its context. TCRdb's copy holds only in-frame clones and misses some; the assay was immunoSEQ multiplex PCR. Among hundreds of thousands of clones listed, 70% to 90% were seen once. This entry comes from a study of blood T cell repertoires in COVID-19. The germline gives CDR1 MDHEN, CDR2 SYDVKM. The V segment lost 5 bases and the J segment 8 bases; nucleotides outside the gene matches: 9. The CDR3 runs to 16 residues. Material for sequencing was peripheral blood. The TCR originated in a woman between 55 and 75 years old with COVID-19, enrolled during active disease. This rearrangement joins TRBV28 to TRBJ1-6; 10 nucleotides agree with TRBD1. CDR3 DNA sequence: TGTGCCAGCAGTCACCGGACAGGGGGTGGGTATTCACCCCTCCACTTT. Encoded protein: CASSHRTGGGYSPLHF.